This T cell receptor (beta chain) was documented in a study of T cells after yellow fever vaccination. Study details: Low-cell-number fractions were prepared with SMART-Seq v4 Ultra Low Input.

Template switching with 5'RACE generated the TCR cDNA and added a universal primer site and UMIs. TCRdb ran MiXCR on the 5' RACE reads and lists one entry per CDR3 protein. The sample shows more than 300,000 distinct CDR3 sequences, around 10% of them seen only once. The CDR3 covers 17 residues. CDR1 is DFQATT and CDR2 is SNEGSKA in the germline V gene (reference sequence). V lost 6 bases and J lost 5, with 28 bases in between. The chain recombines TRBV20-1 with TRBJ2-5, with a tentative D call TRBD1 (5 bases). The clonotype originates from a man younger than 35 who received the YFV17D yellow fever vaccine. Sequenced here: CD4+ T cells sorted from PBMCs, sampled 45 days after the yellow fever booster vaccination. The CDR3 loop reads CSAPPVIRGWFEETQYF. The CDR3 DNA reads TGCAGTGCCCCCCCGGTCATTAGGGGCTGGTTTGAGGAGACCCAGTACTTC.